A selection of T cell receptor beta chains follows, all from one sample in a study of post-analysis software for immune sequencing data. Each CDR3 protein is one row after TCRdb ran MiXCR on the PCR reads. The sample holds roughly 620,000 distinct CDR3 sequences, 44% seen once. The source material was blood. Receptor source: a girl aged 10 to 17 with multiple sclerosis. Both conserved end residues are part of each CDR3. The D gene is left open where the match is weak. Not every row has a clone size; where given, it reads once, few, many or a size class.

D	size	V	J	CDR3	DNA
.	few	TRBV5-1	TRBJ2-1	CASSFEVAPTAEQFF	TGCGCCAGCAGCTTCGAGGTAGCGCCGACGGCTGAGCAGTTCTTC
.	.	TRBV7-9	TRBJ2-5	CASSCRRSEETQYF	TGTGCCAGCAGCTGTAGGCGGTCAGAAGAGACCCAGTACTTC
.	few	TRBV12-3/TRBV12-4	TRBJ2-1	CASSLGGEGAPYNEQFF	TGTGCCAGCAGTTTGGGTGGGGAGGGGGCTCCCTACAATGAGCAGTTCTTC
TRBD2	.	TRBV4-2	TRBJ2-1	CASSQIGTSGALRDGQFF	TGTGCCAGCAGCCAGATAGGGACTAGCGGGGCCTTGAGGGATGGGCAGTTCTTC
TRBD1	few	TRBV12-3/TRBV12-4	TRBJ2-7	CASSKTGDPFYEQYF	TGTGCCAGCTCCAAAACAGGGGACCCTTTCTACGAGCAGTACTTC
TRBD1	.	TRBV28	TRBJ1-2	CASILRGGQNYGYTF	TGTGCCAGCATCCTACGAGGGGGACAGAACTATGGCTACACCTTC
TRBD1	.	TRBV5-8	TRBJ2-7	CASSLGDRVFYEQYF	TGTGCCAGCAGCTTGGGGGACAGGGTATTCTACGAGCAGTACTTC
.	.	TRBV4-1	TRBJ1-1	CASSPQRSRGEAFF	TGCGCCAGCAGCCCCCAAAGGTCCAGGGGTGAAGCTTTCTTT
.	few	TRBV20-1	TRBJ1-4	CSARDLGTRGGAEKLFF	TGCAGTGCTAGAGATCTAGGAACCCGGGGCGGTGCCGAAAAACTGTTTTTT
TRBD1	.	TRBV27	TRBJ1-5	CASNPGGYQPQHF	TGTGCCAGCAACCCAGGGGGCTATCAGCCCCAGCATTTT
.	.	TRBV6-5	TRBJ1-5	CASSYQRGWPQHF	TGTGCCAGCAGTTACCAGAGGGGGTGGCCCCAGCATTTT
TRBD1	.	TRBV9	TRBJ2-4	CASSQGGTRGKNIQYF	TGTGCCAGCAGCCAAGGGGGCACCAGGGGCAAAAACATTCAGTACTTC
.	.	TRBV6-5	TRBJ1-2	CASSYSLEDYGYTF	TGTGCCAGCAGTTACTCCCTAGAGGACTATGGCTACACCTTC
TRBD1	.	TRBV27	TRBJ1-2	CASSLSYRGDYGYTF	TGTGCCAGCAGTTTATCTTACAGGGGGGACTATGGCTACACCTTC
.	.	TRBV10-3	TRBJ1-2	CAISESTAANYGYTF	TGTGCCATCAGTGAATCAACAGCCGCTAACTATGGCTACACCTTC